This T cell receptor beta chain was sequenced for a study of Ad26.COV2.S vaccination and SARS-CoV-2 variants (dated by TCRdb to the early 2020s). Regarding the research as a whole: Donors in the vaccine arm were drawn from COV1001, a phase I-IIa trial of Ad26.COV2.S in healthy adults that was multicentre, randomized, double-blind and placebo-controlled. Ad26.COV2.S was given intramuscularly at 5x10^10 or 1x10^11 viral particles, as a single shot or as two shots 56 days apart. The specificity and breadth of SARS-CoV-2-reactive T cell receptors after Ad26.COV2.S vaccination were assessed by TCRbeta repertoire sequencing. The TCR-sequenced set comprised about 32 samples: around 20 Ad26.COV2.S vaccine recipients, 5 placebo recipients and 8 SARS-CoV-2 convalescent individuals. Trial participants were randomized into five groups of five, in which low-dose or high-dose Ad26.COV2.S was given once or twice, or placebo was given on both occasions. Blinding of investigators to trial group allocation was maintained during experiments and outcome assessment.

The germline V gene specifies SQVTM as CDR1 and ANQGSEA as CDR2. V lost 7 bases and J lost 5 bases, and the count of bases not matched to a germline gene is 7. CDR3 length: 13 amino acids, cysteine to phenylalanine. Kept here is only the CDR3 DNA, which spans 39 bases and is read in frame from base 1. The immunoSEQ Assay was used to sequence TCRbeta CDR3 regions. After extraction, genomic DNA underwent amplification by bias-controlled multiplex PCR, followed by high-throughput sequencing. Under the source paper's analysis protocol: To quantify the absolute abundance of every unique TCRbeta CDR3 region, sequences were collapsed and filtered. T cell fraction was estimated by normalization of TCRbeta template counts to usable DNA, with usable DNA being measured through amplification of reference genes present in all nucleated cells. Repertoire TCRs were annotated as SARS-CoV-2-specific when V gene, CDR3 amino acid sequence and J gene were exactly matched to a known reactive TCR set. The reference SARS-CoV-2 TCR set was derived from MIRA and filtered for enrichment in COVID-19-positive ImmuneCODE repertoires, a step that removed public or cross-reactive TCRs. Using the MIRA antigens, annotated TCRs were further analysed by specific ORF or by position within an ORF. Breadth was defined as the number of annotated unique rearrangements divided by the total number of unique productive rearrangements, and depth was defined as the summed frequency of the annotated unique rearrangements. Two-sided Wilcoxon rank-sum tests were used to compare TCR breadth between groups. Here the immuneACCESS table is served through TCRdb, limited to in-frame sequences with V and J called. Missing clones are a known gap in these copies; in checked studies unresolved V genes cover under half, and the rest lacks a known reason. V, J and clone size are taken as reported in that table, and D and trimming were inferred from the DNA itself. The sample table shows fewer than 500,000 clones, and nearly 90% are seen once. The leading ten clones occupy just over 2.5% of the sample.

Beyond this particular receptor, the publication reports: Vaccine and placebo recipients had similar non-spike TCR breadth, a finding consistent with the vaccine containing only spike. The study was not powered for comparison of responses between vaccine doses or regimens. After vaccination, spike-specific CD8+ and CD4+ T cell responses were reported to show substantial breadth. Ad26.COV2.S recipients had higher spike-specific TCR breadth than placebo recipients (P = 0.0014). The authors noted that the TCR breadth and depth analyses may have underestimated total T cell responses.

On this clone itself: The target of this receptor is not known. No base qualities exist here, and no much larger clone lies one base off it.

The sample's treatment or condition label, in plain terms: roughly 18 received Ad26.COV2.S at low or high dose, single or two shots; about 5 received placebo; per-sample allocation not given. For vaccine and placebo recipients, the sequenced repertoires came from samples collected on day 63 after the first injection. In Cohort 1b, about two dozen adults aged 18-55 years were enrolled at a single site in Boston, USA, between 29 July and 7 August 2020. Ad26.COV2.S was a replication-incompetent adenovirus type 26 vector expressing a prefusion-stabilized SARS-CoV-2 spike protein from the original Wuhan strain.

This sequence was found in a person aged 18-60 years who received the Ad26.COV2.S COVID-19 vaccine or a placebo. In this chain, TRBV29-1 is recombined with TRBJ1-1, and 10 junction bases match TRBD1. The material sequenced was peripheral blood, taken in a trial of Ad26.COV2.S vaccine versus placebo. CDR3 protein: CSAERDRGTEAFF. The nucleotide sequence is given as TGCAGCGCAGAACGGGACAGGGGAACTGAAGCTTTCTTT.